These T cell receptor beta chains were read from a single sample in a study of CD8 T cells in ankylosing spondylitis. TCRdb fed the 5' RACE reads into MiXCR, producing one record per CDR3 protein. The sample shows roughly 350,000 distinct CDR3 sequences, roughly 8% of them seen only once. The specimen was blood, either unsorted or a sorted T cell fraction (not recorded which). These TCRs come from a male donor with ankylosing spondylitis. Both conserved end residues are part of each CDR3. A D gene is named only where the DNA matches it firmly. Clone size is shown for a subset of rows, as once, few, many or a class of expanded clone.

TGTGCCAGCAGGGCAGCTGGGGGGGCCGGCACAGATACGCAGTATTTT CASRAAGGAGTDTQYF many . TRBJ2-3 TRBV25-1
TGTGCCAGCAGTCCGGATATACAGGGGGAGTACAATGAGCAGTTCTTC CASSPDIQGEYNEQFF few TRBD1 TRBJ2-1 TRBV12-3/TRBV12-4
TGTGCCAGCAGCAAAAACACTGTTACGAACACCGGGGAGCTGTTTTTT CASSKNTVTNTGELFF few . TRBJ2-2 TRBV5-5
TGTGCCAGTAGTATGGGGGGCGCACCTTTAGGAGAGCAGTACTTC CASSMGGAPLGEQYF few . TRBJ2-7 TRBV19
TGTGCCAGCAGCTTAGACAGGCTCTCCTACGAGCAGTACTTC CASSLDRLSYEQYF . . TRBJ2-7 TRBV7-2
TGTGCCAGCAGCTTACGCTTTGGGGAGGAGACCCAGTACTTC CASSLRFGEETQYF . . TRBJ2-5 TRBV7-2
TGCAGCGTGGGGGTCCTGGGACAGGGGACCGACGAGCAGTACTTC CSVGVLGQGTDEQYF . TRBD1 TRBJ2-7 TRBV29-1
TGTGCCAGCAGTTATGGGACAACACCGGGGGGCTACACCTTC CASSYGTTPGGYTF few . TRBJ1-2 TRBV6-5
TGTGCCAGCAGTCCTCGGGACTTCACAGATACGCAGTATTTT CASSPRDFTDTQYF . . TRBJ2-3 TRBV6-4
TGTGCCAGCAGCCCGCACGTGGATGCTGGAACTGAAGCTTTCTTT CASSPHVDAGTEAFF few . TRBJ1-1 TRBV14
TGCAGCGTCAACTCCGGACAGGGGGGACATGAAAAACTGTTTTTT CSVNSGQGGHEKLFF many TRBD1 TRBJ1-4 TRBV29-1
TGCGCCAGCAGCTTGGTCGGGTTTTCTTTATACAATGAGCAGTTCTTC CASSLVGFSLYNEQFF few . TRBJ2-1 TRBV5-1
TGTGCCAGCAGCTTACAGGGGCACAATAATTCACCCCTCCACTTT CASSLQGHNNSPLHF . . TRBJ1-6 TRBV7-6
TGTGCCAGCAGGGATGACAGGTCCTCAAGGGGCGAGCAGTACTTC CASRDDRSSRGEQYF . . TRBJ2-7 TRBV28
TGCGCCAGCAGCCAAGATCGGGGGGCTGGGTCCTACAATGAGCAGTTCTTC CASSQDRGAGSYNEQFF . . TRBJ2-1 TRBV4-1
TGCGCCAGCAGCTCGCTCGGGAGAACAGATACGCAGTATTTT CASSSLGRTDTQYF . . TRBJ2-3 TRBV5-1
TGTGCCAGCCTTCCCCTGGAGGGACTAGCGGGACGTCCCGGGGAGCTGTTTTTT CASLPLEGLAGRPGELFF few TRBD2 TRBJ2-2 TRBV12-3/TRBV12-4
TGCGCCAGCAGCCCCTACCGACAGCACCTAGCCAAAAACATTCAGTACTTC CASSPYRQHLAKNIQYF many . TRBJ2-4 TRBV5-1
TGTGCCATCAGTGTCAGCAGTTACGAGCAGTACTTC CAISVSSYEQYF few . TRBJ2-7 TRBV10-3
TGTGCCAGCAGCCCCCGGGGAGGGGGGCCTTCCTACAATGAGCAGTTCTTC CASSPRGGGPSYNEQFF . . TRBJ2-1 TRBV7-6
TGCGCCACCAGACTAGCGGGAATCCCCACCGGGGAGCTGTTTTTT CATRLAGIPTGELFF many TRBD2 TRBJ2-2 TRBV5-1
TGCGCCAGCAGCCACCCCGCGACTAGCGGGCGAGGGGAGACCCAGTACTTC CASSHPATSGRGETQYF . TRBD2 TRBJ2-5 TRBV4-1
TGCAGCGTTGACAGGGAAGAGACCCAGTACTTC CSVDREETQYF many . TRBJ2-5 TRBV29-1
TGCAGCGTTGTGGGGACTCATAACGAGCAGTACTTC CSVVGTHNEQYF many . TRBJ2-7 TRBV29-1
TGTGCCAGCAGCTCTCGACAGGGTGGAGAAAAACTGTTTTTT CASSSRQGGEKLFF . TRBD1 TRBJ1-4 TRBV7-8
TGCGCCAGCAGCCATGAAGGACTAGCGGGAGTGGATGAGCAGTACTTC CASSHEGLAGVDEQYF . TRBD2 TRBJ2-7 TRBV5-1
TGTGCCAGCAGTTACTCCGCAGGGATTGAGCAGTTCTTC CASSYSAGIEQFF many . TRBJ2-1 TRBV6-5
TGTGCCAGCAGCTTGACAGTATCTTACAATGAGCAGTTCTTC CASSLTVSYNEQFF . . TRBJ2-1 TRBV7-9
TGTGCCAGCAGTTATATACAGGCCGCTTACGAGCAGTACTTC CASSYIQAAYEQYF . . TRBJ2-7 TRBV6-5
TGTGCTAGTGGTTTGGGCCGGACAAGTGGCAACTACGAGCAGTACTTC CASGLGRTSGNYEQYF few . TRBJ2-7 TRBV12-5
TGTGCCAGCAGCGGCCGGGAGAGCCAAGAGACCCAGTACTTC CASSGRESQETQYF . . TRBJ2-5 TRBV6-1
TGTGCCAGCAGCTCCCCGAGGACAGGGAGGTACGAGCAGTACTTC CASSSPRTGRYEQYF few TRBD1 TRBJ2-7 TRBV7-9
TGTGCCAGCAGTTTTGAACAGGGGCATTCACCCCTCCACTTT CASSFEQGHSPLHF . TRBD1 TRBJ1-6 TRBV28
TGTGCCAGCAGTCCACAGCTTGACAATGAGCAGTTCTTC CASSPQLDNEQFF few . TRBJ2-1 TRBV28
TGTGCCAGCAAGGTACAGCCGGCGTATGAAGCTTTCTTT CASKVQPAYEAFF many . TRBJ1-1 TRBV6-1
TGTGCCAGCAGTTTACTGTCGGAGCTGTTTTTT CASSLLSELFF many . TRBJ2-2 TRBV12-3/TRBV12-4
TGCAGCGTTGAAGATGGGGGCCACGAGCAGTACTTC CSVEDGGHEQYF . . TRBJ2-7 TRBV29-1
TGCAGCGTGGCTTCGGACAGCTCCTACGAGCAGTACTTC CSVASDSSYEQYF . . TRBJ2-7 TRBV29-1
TGTGCCAGCAGTTTAGGAGCGGGAGGACCCCAAGAGACCCAGTACTTC CASSLGAGGPQETQYF few TRBD2 TRBJ2-5 TRBV12-3/TRBV12-4
TGTGCCAGCAGTTGGTCTGACAGTCAGTACTTC CASSWSDSQYF . . TRBJ2-7 TRBV6-5
TGCAGTGCTAGAGACAAAGGATGGATGGGCAAAAACATTCAGTACTTC CSARDKGWMGKNIQYF . . TRBJ2-4 TRBV20-1
TGCAGTGCTACCGGGACTAGCGGCACAGATACGCAGTATTTT CSATGTSGTDTQYF few TRBD2 TRBJ2-3 TRBV20-1
TGTGCCACCAGCAGGCAGGGTGTACCTAATGAAAAACTGTTTTTT CATSRQGVPNEKLFF . . TRBJ1-4 TRBV15
TGTGCCACCAGCCCGACAGGGGGCTTTCCCCCTGGGGGTGAGCAGTTCTTC CATSPTGGFPPGGEQFF few TRBD1 TRBJ2-1 TRBV24-1
TGCAGCGTTGAACAGGGGGCGGAAACCGGGGAGCTGTTTTTT CSVEQGAETGELFF few TRBD1 TRBJ2-2 TRBV29-1
TGCAGTGCTATTGTGCGGGAGAGGGTTAGGAATGAGCAGTTCTTC CSAIVRERVRNEQFF many TRBD2 TRBJ2-1 TRBV20-1